Following are 8 T cell receptor beta chains from one sample sequenced in a study of CXCR3-negative and CXCR3-positive naive CD8 T cells. For these TCRs, the target antigens are not known. UMI-tagged TRB cDNA libraries were built via 5' RACE. TCRdb derives one entry per CDR3 protein from the 5' RACE reads, leaving out DNA. The listing contains about 110,000 distinct CDR3 sequences. Study-level points and caveats: When CXCR3-positive naive cells were set against CXCR3-negative naive cells, the former had more hydrophobic TRB CDR3s.

Specimen: naive CXCR3+ CD8+ T cells from blood. Indicated subset: CD45RO-CCR7+CD27+CD95- naive CD8+ T cells expressing CXCR3 (TNR3+). The receptor source for this set is a human donor in good health. Some clones in this sample may be carry-over from other donors' samples.

The chain carries TRBV10-3 and TRBJ2-3; TCRdb outputs TRBD1, but without DNA this stays unchecked. The CDR3 sequence is 13 residues long. CDR1 ENHRY and CDR2 SYGVKD come from the germline V gene. CDR3 in amino acids: CAITRDTTDTQYF.

This CDR3 reads CASTKQLGDASSYEQYF. The chain couples TRBV7-6 to TRBJ2-7; as DNA is missing, the TRBD1 call by TCRdb cannot be tested. The CDR3 is made up of 17 amino acids. Germline assignment: CDR1 SGHVS and CDR2 FNYEAQ.

The rearrangement uses TRBV7-2 and TRBJ1-3. The CDR3 length is 13 residues. Germline V gene data show CDR1 as SGHTA and CDR2 as FQGNSA. The CDR3 loop is CASSFIGGNTIYF.

The V and J genes are TRBV9 and TRBJ1-1; TCRdb's D call, TRBD1, is unchecked because there is no DNA. Germline CDR1 and CDR2: SGDLS and YYNGEE. This CDR3 contains 15 residues. The CDR3 sequence is CASSVGGTVNTEAFF.

The V and J genes are TRBV5-1 and TRBJ2-2; the D gene TCRdb calls, TRBD1, cannot be checked with no DNA. The CDR3 extends over 16 amino acids. The V gene's germline CDR1 is SGHRS and CDR2 YFSETQ. This CDR3 reads CASSFRTGGNTGELFF.

This rearrangement joins TRBV6-2 or TRBV6-3 to TRBJ2-5; checking the TCRdb D call of TRBD1 is not possible without DNA. The CDR3 runs 15 residues. Germline CDR1 MNHEY, CDR2 SVGEGT. The CDR3 sequence: CASINPGGTQETQYF.

This rearrangement joins TRBV21-1 to TRBJ2-7; TCRdb names TRBD1, which stays unverified in the absence of DNA. TRBV21-1 is a pseudogene segment. The CDR3 runs to 15 residues. The CDR3 loop reads CASSKETPGSYEQYF.

The V gene is TRBV10-3, the J gene TRBJ2-7. The CDR3 is 11 residues long. The germline gives CDR1 ENHRY, CDR2 SYGVKD. CDR3 protein: CAISEGNEQYF.